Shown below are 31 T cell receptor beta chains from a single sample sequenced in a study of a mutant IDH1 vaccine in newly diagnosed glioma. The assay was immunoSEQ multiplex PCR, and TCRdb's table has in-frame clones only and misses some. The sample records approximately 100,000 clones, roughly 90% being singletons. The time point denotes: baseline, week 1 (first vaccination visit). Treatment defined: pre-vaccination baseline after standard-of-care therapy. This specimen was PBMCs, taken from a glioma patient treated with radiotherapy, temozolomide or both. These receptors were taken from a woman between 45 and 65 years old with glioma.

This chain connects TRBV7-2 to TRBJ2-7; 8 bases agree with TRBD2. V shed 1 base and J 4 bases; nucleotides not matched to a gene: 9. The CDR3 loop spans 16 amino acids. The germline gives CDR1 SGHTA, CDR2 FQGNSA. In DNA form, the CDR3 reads TGTGCCAGCAGCTTAGTGGGAACGGGAGGGAGGTACGAGCAGTACTTC. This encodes CASSLVGTGGRYEQYF. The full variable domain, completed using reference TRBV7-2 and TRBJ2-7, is GAGVSQSPSNKVTEKGKDVELRCDPISGHTALYWYRQSLGQGLEFLIYFQGNSAPDKSGLPSDRFSAERTGGSVSTLTIQRTQQEDSAVYLCASSLVGTGGRYEQYFGPGTRLTVT.

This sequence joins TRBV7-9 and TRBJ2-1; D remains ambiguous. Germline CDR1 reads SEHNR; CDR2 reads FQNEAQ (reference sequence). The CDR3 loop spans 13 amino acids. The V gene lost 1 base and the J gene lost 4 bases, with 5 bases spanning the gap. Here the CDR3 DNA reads TGTGCCAGCAGCTTAGTGATATACAATGAGCAGTTCTTC. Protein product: CASSLVIYNEQFF. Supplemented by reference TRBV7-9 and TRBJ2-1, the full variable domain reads DTGVSQNPRHKITKRGQNVTFRCDPISEHNRLYWYRQTLGQGPEFLTYFQNEAQLEKSRLLSDRFSAERPKGSFSTLEIQRTEQGDSAMYLCASSLVIYNEQFFGPGTRLTVL.

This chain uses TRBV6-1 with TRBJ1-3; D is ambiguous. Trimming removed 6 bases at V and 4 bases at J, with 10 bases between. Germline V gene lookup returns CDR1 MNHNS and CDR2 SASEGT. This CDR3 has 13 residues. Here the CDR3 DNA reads TGTGCCAGCAGGCCTCCCGGAGGAAACACCATATATTTT. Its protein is CASRPPGGNTIYF.

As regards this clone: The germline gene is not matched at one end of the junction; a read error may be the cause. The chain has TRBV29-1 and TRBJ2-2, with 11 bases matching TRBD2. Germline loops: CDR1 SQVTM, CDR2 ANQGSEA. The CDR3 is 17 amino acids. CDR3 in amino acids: CSVETPPLAGEHRGAVF. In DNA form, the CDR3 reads TGCAGCGTAGAGACTCCCCCACTAGCGGGAGAACACCGGGGAGCTGTTTTT.

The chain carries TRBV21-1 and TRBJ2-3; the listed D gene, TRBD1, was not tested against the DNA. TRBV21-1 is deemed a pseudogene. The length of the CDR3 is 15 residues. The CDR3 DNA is TGTGCCAGCACCCTTTTGTCAGGGTTGGAAGATACGCAGTATTTT. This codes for CASTLLSGLEDTQYF.

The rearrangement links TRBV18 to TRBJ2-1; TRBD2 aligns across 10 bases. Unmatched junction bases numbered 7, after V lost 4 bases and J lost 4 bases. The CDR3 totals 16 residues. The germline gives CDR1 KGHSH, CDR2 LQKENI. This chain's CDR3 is CASSLRTSGVYNEQFF. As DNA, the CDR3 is TGTGCCAGCTCACTCCGGACTAGCGGTGTTTACAATGAGCAGTTCTTC.

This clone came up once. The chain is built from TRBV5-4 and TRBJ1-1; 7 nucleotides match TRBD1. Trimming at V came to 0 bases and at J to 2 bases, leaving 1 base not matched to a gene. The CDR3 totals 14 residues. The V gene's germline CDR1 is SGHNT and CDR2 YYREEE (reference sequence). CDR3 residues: CASSLDRGNTEAFF. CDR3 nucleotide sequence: TGTGCCAGCAGCTTGGACAGGGGCAACACTGAAGCTTTCTTT. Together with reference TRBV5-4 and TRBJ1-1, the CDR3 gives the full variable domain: ETGVTQSPTHLIKTRGQQVTLRCSSQSGHNTVSWYQQALGQGPQFIFQYYREEENGRGNFPPRFSGLQFPNYSSELNVNALELDDSALYLCASSLDRGNTEAFFGQGTRLTVV.

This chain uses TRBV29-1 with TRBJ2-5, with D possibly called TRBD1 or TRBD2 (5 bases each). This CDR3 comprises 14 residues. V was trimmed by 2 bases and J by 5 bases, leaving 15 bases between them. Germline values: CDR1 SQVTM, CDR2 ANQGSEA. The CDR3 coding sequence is TGCAGCGTTGAACACGCGGGCAGGGTGGAGACCCAGTACTTC. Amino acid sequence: CSVEHAGRVETQYF.

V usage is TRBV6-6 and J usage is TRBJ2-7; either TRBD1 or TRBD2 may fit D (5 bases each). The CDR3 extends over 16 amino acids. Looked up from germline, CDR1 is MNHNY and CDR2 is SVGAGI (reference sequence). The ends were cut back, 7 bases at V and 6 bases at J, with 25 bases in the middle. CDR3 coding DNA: TGTGCCAGCAACCTAACTCCGGGGAGCTCCCAGGGCGAGCAGTACTTC. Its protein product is CASNLTPGSSQGEQYF.

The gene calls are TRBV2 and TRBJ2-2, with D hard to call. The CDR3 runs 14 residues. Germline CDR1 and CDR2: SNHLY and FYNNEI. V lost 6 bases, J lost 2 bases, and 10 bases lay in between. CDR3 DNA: TGTGCCAGCAGGATTGGGGAAAACACCGGGGAGCTGTTTTTT. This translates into CASRIGENTGELFF.

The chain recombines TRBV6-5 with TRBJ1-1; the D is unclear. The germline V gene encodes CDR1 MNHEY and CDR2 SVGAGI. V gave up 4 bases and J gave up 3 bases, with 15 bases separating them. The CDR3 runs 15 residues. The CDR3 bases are TGTGCCAGCAGTTCACCGGGGAGACGGGACACTGAAGCTTTCTTT. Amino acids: CASSSPGRRDTEAFF.

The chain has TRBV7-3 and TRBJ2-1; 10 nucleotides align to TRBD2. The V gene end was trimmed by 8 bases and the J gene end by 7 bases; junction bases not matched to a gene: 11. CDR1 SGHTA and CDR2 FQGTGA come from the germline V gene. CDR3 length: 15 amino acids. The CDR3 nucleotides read TGTGCCAGCTCCTTTCAGTCTAGCGGGAGAAATGAGCAGTTCTTC. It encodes CASSFQSSGRNEQFF.

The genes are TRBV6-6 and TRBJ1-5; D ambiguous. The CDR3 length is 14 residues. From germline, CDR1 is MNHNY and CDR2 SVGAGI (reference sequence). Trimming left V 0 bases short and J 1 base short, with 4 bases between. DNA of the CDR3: TGTGCCAGCAGTTACTCATGGAGCAATCAGCCCCAGCATTTT. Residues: CASSYSWSNQPQHF.

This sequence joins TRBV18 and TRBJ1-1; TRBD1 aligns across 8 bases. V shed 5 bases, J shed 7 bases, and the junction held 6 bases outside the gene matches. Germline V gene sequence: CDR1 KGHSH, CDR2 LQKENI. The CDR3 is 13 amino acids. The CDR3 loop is CASSEETGDEAFF. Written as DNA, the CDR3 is TGTGCCAGCTCAGAGGAGACAGGGGATGAAGCTTTCTTT.

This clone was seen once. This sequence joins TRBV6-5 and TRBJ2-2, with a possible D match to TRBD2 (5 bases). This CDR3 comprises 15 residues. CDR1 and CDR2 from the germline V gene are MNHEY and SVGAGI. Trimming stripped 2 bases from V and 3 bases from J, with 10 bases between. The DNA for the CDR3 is TGTGCCAGCAGTTACGCTAGCCCCGACACCGGGGAGCTGTTTTTT. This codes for CASSYASPDTGELFF.

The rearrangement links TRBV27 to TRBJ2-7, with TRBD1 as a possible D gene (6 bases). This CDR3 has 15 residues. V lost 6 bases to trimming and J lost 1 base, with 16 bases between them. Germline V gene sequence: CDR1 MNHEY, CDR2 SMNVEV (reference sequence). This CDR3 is CASSLGGGLSYEQYF. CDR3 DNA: TGTGCCAGCAGCTTAGGTGGGGGCTTATCCTACGAGCAGTACTTC.

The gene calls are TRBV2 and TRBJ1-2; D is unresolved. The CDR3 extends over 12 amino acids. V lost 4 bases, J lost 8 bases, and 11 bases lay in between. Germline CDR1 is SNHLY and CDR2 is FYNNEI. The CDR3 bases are TGTGCCAGCAGTGGAGCGTCCGGCGGCTACACCTTC. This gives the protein CASSGASGGYTF.

The CDR3 nucleotides read TGTGCCAGCAGCCCCGGGACTAGCGGGACGGATACGCAGTATTTT. Protein product: CASSPGTSGTDTQYF. The chain is built from TRBV5-6 and TRBJ2-3; TRBD2 aligns across 13 bases. The CDR3 runs to 15 residues. Germline V gene data show CDR1 as SGHDT and CDR2 as YYEEEE. V lost 4 bases and J lost 6; bases outside the gene matches: 5. The full variable domain, completed using reference TRBV5-6 and TRBJ2-3, is DAGVTQSPTHLIKTRGQQVTLRCSPKSGHDTVSWYQQALGQGPQFIFQYYEEEERQRGNFPDRFSGHQFPNYSSELNVNALLLGDSALYLCASSPGTSGTDTQYFGPGTRLTVL.

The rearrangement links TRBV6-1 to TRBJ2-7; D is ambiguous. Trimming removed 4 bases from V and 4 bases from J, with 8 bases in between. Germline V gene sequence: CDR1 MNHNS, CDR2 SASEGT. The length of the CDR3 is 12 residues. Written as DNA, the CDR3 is TGTGCCAGCAGTGTCTATAGTTACGAGCAGTACTTC. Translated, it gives CASSVYSYEQYF.

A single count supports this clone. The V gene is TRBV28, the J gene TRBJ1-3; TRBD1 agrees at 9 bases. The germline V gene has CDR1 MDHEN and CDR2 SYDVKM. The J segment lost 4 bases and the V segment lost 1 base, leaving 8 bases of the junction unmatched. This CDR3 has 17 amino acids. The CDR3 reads CASSLYTGTGFGNTIYF. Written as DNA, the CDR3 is TGTGCCAGCAGTTTATACACCGGGACAGGGTTCGGAAACACCATATATTTT.

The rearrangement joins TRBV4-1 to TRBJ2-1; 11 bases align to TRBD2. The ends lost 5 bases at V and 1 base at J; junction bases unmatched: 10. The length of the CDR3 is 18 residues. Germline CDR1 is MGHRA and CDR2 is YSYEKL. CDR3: CASSTRASGRSSYNEQFF. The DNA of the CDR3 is TGCGCCAGCAGCACCCGGGCTAGCGGGAGGTCTTCCTACAATGAGCAGTTCTTC.

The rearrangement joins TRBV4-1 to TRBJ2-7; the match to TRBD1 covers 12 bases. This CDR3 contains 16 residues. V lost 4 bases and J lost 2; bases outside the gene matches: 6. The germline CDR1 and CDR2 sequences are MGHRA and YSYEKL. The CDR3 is CASSRGQGAIPYEQYF. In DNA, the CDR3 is TGCGCCAGCAGCCGGGGACAGGGGGCGATCCCCTACGAGCAGTACTTC.

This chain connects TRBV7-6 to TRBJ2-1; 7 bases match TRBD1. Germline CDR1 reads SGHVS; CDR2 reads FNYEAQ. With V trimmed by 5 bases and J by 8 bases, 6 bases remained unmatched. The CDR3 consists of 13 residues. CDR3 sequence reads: CASSDNTGDEQFF. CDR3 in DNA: TGTGCCAGCAGCGACAATACAGGGGATGAGCAGTTCTTC.

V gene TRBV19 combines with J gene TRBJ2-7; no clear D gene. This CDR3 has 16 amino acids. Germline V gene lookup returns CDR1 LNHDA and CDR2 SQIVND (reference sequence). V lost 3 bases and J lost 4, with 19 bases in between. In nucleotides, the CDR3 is TGTGCCAGTAGTATTCAAGCCCCCCCAGGAACTTACGAGCAGTACTTC. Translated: CASSIQAPPGTYEQYF.

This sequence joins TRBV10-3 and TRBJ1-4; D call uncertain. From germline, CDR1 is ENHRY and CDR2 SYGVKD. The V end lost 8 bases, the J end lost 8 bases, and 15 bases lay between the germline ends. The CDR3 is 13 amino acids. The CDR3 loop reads CAIGGTRQEKLFF. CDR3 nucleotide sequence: TGTGCCATCGGTGGCACCAGGCAAGAAAAACTGTTTTTT.

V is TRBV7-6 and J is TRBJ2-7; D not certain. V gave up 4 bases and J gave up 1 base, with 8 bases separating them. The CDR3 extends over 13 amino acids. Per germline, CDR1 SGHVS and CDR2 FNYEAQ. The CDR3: CASSSSPSYEQYF. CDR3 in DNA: TGTGCCAGCAGCTCGAGTCCATCCTACGAGCAGTACTTC.

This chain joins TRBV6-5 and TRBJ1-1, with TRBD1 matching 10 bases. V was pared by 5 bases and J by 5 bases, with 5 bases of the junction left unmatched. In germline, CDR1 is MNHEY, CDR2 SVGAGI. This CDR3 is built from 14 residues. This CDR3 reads CASSGDRGRTEAFF. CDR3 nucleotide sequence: TGTGCCAGCAGTGGAGACAGGGGGCGGACTGAAGCTTTCTTT.

CDR3: CASTYRDSELFF. In nucleotides, the CDR3 is TGTGCCAGCACTTACCGGGACTCGGAGCTGTTTTTT. The genes are TRBV28 and TRBJ2-2; weak D call: TRBD2 (6 bases). V shed 7 bases and J shed 10 bases, with 13 bases lying between them. The germline V gene encodes CDR1 MDHEN and CDR2 SYDVKM. The CDR3 consists of 12 residues.

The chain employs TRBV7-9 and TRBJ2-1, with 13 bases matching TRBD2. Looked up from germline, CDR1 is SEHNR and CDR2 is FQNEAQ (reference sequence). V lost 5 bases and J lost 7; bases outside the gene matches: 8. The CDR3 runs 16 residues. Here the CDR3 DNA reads TGTGCCAGCAGCACCCGGACTAGCGGGAGTTCGAATGAGCAGTTCTTC. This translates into CASSTRTSGSSNEQFF.

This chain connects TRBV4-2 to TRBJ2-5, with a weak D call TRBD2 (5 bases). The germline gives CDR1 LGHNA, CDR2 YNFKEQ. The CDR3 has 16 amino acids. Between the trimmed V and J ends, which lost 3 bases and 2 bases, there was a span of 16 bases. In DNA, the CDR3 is TGTGCCAGCAGCCATACTAGAGGGAACCCTCAAGAGACCCAGTACTTC. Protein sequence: CASSHTRGNPQETQYF.

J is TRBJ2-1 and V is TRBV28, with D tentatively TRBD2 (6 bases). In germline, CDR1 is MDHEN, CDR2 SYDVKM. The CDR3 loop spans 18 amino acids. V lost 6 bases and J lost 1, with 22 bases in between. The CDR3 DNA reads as TGTGCCAGCAGCGGATGGGCAGACGGGAGCCCGTCCTACAATGAGCAGTTCTTC. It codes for CASSGWADGSPSYNEQFF.